This passage covers 10 T cell receptor beta chains from one sample sequenced in a study of vaccination and CD4 T cells after COVID-19. The treatment was: approximately 11-day PBMC culture with coronavirus spike peptide pools or control peptides (ViraFEST assay). The Oncomine TCR Beta short-read assay was what sequenced the DNA obtained from cultured CD4+ T cells. Via MiXCR, TCRdb re-called the PCR reads, giving one row per CDR3 protein. Altogether around 12,000 distinct CDR3 sequences are present, roughly four fifths being singletons, with the ten largest covering roughly 19%. For these receptors, no antigen is known. The sequencing sample was made of CD4+ T cells from blood, cultured in vitro. Receptor source: a human donor who had recovered from COVID-19.

This clonotype was recorded only once. In DNA form, the CDR3 reads TGTGCCAGCAGTTTGTATTCGTCGAGGGTGGGAACTGGGGCCAACGTCCTGACTTTC. This encodes CASSLYSSRVGTGANVLTF. This chain uses TRBV27 with TRBJ2-6; possibly TRBD2 for D (5 bases). This CDR3 has 19 amino acids. V was clipped by 3 bases and J by 2 bases, with 20 bases between them. CDR1 is MNHEY, CDR2 SMNVEV, per germline (reference sequence).

V usage is TRBV12-3 or TRBV12-4 and J usage is TRBJ1-2; D is perhaps TRBD1 (6 bases). The germline V and J ends were trimmed by 6 bases and 3 bases, with 14 bases remaining between them. The CDR3 consists of 14 residues. CDR3 sequence reads: CASSLRDTYYGYTF. DNA for the CDR3: TGTGCCAGCAGCCTCCGGGACACTTACTATGGCTACACCTTC.

V is TRBV4-2 and J is TRBJ2-3; D not certain. The CDR3 spans 14 residues. Germline CDR1 reads LGHNA; CDR2 reads YNFKEQ. V was pared by 6 bases and J by 2 bases, with 12 bases between. CDR3 protein: CASSKGGATDTQYF. The CDR3 DNA sequence: TGTGCCAGCAGTAAAGGCGGTGCCACAGATACGCAGTATTTT.

The chain links TRBV27 to TRBJ2-5; D is ambiguous. Trimming cost V 5 bases and J 2 bases, with 12 bases left between them. The CDR3 is made up of 14 amino acids. The V gene's germline CDR1 is MNHEY and CDR2 SMNVEV (reference sequence). CDR3 in amino acids: CASSKGNQQETQYF. CDR3 nucleotides: TGTGCCAGCAGTAAAGGGAACCAGCAAGAGACCCAGTACTTC.

V usage is TRBV6-5 and J usage is TRBJ1-6; a weak D match, TRBD1 (5 bases). This CDR3 has 16 residues. The germline CDR1 and CDR2 sequences are MNHEY and SVGAGI. Trimming left V 0 bases short and J 14 bases short, with 20 bases between. The CDR3 spells CASSYSGSDSQKALHF. The CDR3 nucleotides read TGTGCCAGCAGTTACTCGGGTTCAGACAGCCAAAAGGCCCTCCACTTT.

The chain links TRBV15 to TRBJ2-5; TRBD2 aligns across 12 bases. J lost 3 bases, V lost 5 bases, and 4 bases had no gene match. Germline V lookup: CDR1 LNHNV, CDR2 YYDKDF (reference sequence). The CDR3 runs to 15 residues. CDR3 coding DNA: TGTGCCACCAGCCCCCGGACTAGCGGGGAAGAGACCCAGTACTTC. This gives the protein CATSPRTSGEETQYF.

In its sample, this clonotype was seen once. The V gene is TRBV13, the J gene TRBJ1-5; D not certain. The germline CDR1 and CDR2 sequences are PRHDT and FYEKMQ (reference sequence). This CDR3 is 14 amino acids long. Trimming removed 5 bases from V and 1 base from J, with 9 bases in between. CDR3 loop: CASSRPESNQPQHF. CDR3 DNA sequence: TGTGCCAGCAGCCGCCCAGAAAGCAATCAGCCCCAGCATTTT.

The genes are TRBV20-1 and TRBJ2-1; D might be TRBD2 (6 bases). The CDR3 consists of 12 residues. Germline V lookup: CDR1 DFQATT, CDR2 SNEGSKA (reference sequence). V lost 3 bases and J lost 10, with 13 bases in between. The CDR3 spells CSASRDSAEQFF. In DNA form, the CDR3 reads TGCAGTGCTAGCCGGGACTCCGCGGAGCAGTTCTTC.

The rearrangement links TRBV7-2 to TRBJ1-3; TRBD1 aligns across 7 bases. After removal of 2 bases from V and 0 bases from J, the junction contained 7 bases not matched to a gene. Looked up from germline, CDR1 is SGHTA and CDR2 is FQGNSA. The CDR3 is made up of 17 amino acids. CDR3 in DNA: TGTGCCAGCAGCTTATCAGGGGGGACGAACTCTGGAAACACCATATATTTT. This codes for CASSLSGGTNSGNTIYF.

This clonotype was seen a handful of times. This chain uses TRBV12-3 or TRBV12-4 with TRBJ1-5, with 9 bases fitting TRBD1. The CDR3 length is 14 residues. Unmatched junction bases numbered 4, after V lost 4 bases and J lost 6 bases. CDR3 sequence reads: CASSWTGEVQPQHF. CDR3 nucleotide sequence: TGTGCCAGCAGTTGGACAGGGGAGGTTCAGCCCCAGCATTTT.